This entry describes one TCR beta chain. The data belong to a study of T cell changes during pregnancy in multiple sclerosis. CDR1 and CDR2 from the germline V gene are MGHRA and YSYEKL. There are 15 residues in the CDR3. Trimming took 0 bases from V and 1 from J, leaving 9 bases between them. The method was immunoSEQ multiplex PCR; TCRdb's version includes in-frame clones alone and lacks a portion of them. The sample has some 60,000 clones, less than 95% seen once. The chain couples TRBV4-1 to TRBJ1-2; D possibly corresponds to TRBD1 (5 bases). This TCR came from a female donor in good health, enrolled as a control in a pregnancy study. The sequences come from peripheral blood, collected in the third trimester of pregnancy. The CDR3 loop is CASSQDAGINYGYTF. The CDR3 region has the DNA TGCGCCAGCAGCCAAGATGCAGGGATTAACTATGGCTACACCTTC.